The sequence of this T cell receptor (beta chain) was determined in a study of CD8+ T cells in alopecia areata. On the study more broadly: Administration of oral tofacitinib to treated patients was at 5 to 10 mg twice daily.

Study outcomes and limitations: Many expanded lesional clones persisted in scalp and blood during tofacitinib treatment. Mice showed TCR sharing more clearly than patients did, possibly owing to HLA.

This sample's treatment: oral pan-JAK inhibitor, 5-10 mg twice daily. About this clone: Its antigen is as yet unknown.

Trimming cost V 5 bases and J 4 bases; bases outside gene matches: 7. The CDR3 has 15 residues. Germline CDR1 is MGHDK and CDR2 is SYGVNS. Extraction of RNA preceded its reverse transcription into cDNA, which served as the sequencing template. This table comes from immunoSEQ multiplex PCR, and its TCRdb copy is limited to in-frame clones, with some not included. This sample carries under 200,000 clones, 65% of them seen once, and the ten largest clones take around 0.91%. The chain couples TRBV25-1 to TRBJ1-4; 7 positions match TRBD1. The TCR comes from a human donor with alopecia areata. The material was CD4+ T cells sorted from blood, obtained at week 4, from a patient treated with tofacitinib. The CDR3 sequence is CASSKGARVNEKLFF. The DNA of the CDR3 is TGTGCCAGCAGTAAGGGGGCGCGGGTTAATGAAAAACTGTTTTTT.